Sequencing of this T cell receptor beta chain was carried out in a study of T cell responses to AZD1222 COVID-19 vaccine. General study points: At baseline, seropositivity was found in only a handful of AZD1222 recipients. The span of vaccine-associated CD4 TCRs extended across spike, with dominance at 160-218 and 743-854.

The length of the CDR3 is 13 residues. Looked up from germline, CDR1 is SGHRS and CDR2 is YFSETQ. V lost 3 bases, J lost 4 bases, and 9 bases lay in between. To note about this clone: What it recognizes is unknown.

Assay: immunoSEQ multiplex PCR; the TCRdb copy retains only in-frame clones and omits some. This table has roughly 170,000 clones, roughly nine tenths appearing once. This chain uses TRBV5-1 with TRBJ2-3, with D possibly being TRBD2 (6 bases). The source was peripheral blood, collected on day 0 of AZD1222 vaccination. The sequence derives from an adult in good health. The CDR3 loop reads CASSSPGADTQYF. The CDR3 coding sequence is TGCGCCAGCAGCTCTCCGGGGGCAGATACGCAGTATTTT.